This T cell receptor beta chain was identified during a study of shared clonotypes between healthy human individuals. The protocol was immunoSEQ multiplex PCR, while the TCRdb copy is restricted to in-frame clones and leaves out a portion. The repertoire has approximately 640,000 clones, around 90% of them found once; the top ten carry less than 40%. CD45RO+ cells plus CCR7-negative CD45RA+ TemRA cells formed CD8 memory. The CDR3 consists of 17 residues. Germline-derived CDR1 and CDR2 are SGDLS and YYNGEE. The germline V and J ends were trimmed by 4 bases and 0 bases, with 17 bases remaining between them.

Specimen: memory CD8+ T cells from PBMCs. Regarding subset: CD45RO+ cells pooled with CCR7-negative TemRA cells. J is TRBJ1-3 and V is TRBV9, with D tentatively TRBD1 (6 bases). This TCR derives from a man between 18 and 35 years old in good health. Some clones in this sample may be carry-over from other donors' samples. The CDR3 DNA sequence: TGTGCCAGCAGCCATTCGTCAACAGGGAGCTCTGGAAACACCATATATTTT. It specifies CASSHSSTGSSGNTIYF.